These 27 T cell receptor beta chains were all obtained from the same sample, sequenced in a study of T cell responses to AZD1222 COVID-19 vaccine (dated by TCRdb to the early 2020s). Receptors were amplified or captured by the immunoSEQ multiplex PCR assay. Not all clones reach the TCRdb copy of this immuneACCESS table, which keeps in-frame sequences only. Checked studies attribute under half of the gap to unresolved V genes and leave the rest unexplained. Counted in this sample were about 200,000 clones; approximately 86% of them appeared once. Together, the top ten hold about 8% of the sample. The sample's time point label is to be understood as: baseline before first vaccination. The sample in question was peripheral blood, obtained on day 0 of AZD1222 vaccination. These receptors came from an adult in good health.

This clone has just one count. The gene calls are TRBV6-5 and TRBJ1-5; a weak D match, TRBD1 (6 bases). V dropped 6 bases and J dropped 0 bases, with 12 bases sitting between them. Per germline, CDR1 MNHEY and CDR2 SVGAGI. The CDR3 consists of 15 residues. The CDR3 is CASSPGQYSNQPQHF. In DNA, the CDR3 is TGTGCCAGCAGCCCAGGACAGTATAGCAATCAGCCCCAGCATTTT.

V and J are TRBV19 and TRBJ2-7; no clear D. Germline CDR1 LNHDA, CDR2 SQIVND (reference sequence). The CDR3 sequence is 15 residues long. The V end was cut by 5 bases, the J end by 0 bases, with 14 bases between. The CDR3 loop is CASSQGSPFSYEQYF. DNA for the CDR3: TGTGCCAGTAGTCAAGGGTCTCCTTTCTCCTACGAGCAGTACTTC.

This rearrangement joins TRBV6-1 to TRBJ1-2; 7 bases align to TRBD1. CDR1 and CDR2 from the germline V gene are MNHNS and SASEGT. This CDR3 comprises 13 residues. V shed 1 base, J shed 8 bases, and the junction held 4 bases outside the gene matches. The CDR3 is CASSEGRGNGYTF. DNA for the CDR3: TGTGCCAGCAGTGAAGGCAGGGGGAACGGCTACACCTTC.

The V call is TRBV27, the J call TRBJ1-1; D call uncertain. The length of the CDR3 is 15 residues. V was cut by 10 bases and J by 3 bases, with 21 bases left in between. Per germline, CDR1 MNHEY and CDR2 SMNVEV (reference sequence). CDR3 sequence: CAKVPPAYRHTEAFF. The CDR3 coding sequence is TGTGCCAAAGTCCCACCAGCTTACAGACACACTGAAGCTTTCTTT.

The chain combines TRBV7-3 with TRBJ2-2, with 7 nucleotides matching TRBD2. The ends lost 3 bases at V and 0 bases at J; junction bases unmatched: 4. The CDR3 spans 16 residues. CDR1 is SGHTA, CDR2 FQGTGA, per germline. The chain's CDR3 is CASSFASGANTGELFF. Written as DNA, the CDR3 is TGTGCCAGCAGCTTTGCTAGCGGAGCGAACACCGGGGAGCTGTTTTTT.

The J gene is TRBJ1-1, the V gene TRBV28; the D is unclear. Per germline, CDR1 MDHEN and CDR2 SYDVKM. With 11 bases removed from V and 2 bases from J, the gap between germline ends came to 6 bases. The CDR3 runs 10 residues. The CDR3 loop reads CAAANTEAFF. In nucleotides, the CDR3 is TGTGCCGCGGCTAACACTGAAGCTTTCTTT.

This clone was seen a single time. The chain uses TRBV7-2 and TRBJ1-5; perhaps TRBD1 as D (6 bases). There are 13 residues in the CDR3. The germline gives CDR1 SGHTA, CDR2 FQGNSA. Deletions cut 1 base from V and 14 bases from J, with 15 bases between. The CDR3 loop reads CASSLDSGQQEHF. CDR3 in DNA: TGTGCCAGCAGCTTAGATAGCGGACAGCAGGAGCATTTT.

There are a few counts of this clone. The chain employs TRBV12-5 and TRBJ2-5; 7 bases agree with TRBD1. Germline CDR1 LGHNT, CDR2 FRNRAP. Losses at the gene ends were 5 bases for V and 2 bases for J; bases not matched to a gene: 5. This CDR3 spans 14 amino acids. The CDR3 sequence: CASGRGTVQETQYF. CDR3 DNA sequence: TGTGCTAGTGGTAGAGGGACAGTTCAAGAGACCCAGTACTTC.

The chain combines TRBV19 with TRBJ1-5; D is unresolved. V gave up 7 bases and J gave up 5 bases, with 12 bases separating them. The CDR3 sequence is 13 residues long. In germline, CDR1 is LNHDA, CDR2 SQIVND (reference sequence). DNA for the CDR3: TGTGCCAGTAATGTTGGGAACGATCAGCCCCAGCATTTT. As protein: CASNVGNDQPQHF.

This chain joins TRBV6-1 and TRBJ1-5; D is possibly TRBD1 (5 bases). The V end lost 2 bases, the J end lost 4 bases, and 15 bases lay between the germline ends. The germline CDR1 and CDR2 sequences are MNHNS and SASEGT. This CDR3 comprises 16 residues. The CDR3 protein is CASSESPQGRNQPQHF. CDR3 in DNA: TGTGCCAGCAGTGAATCACCCCAGGGTCGGAATCAGCCCCAGCATTTT.

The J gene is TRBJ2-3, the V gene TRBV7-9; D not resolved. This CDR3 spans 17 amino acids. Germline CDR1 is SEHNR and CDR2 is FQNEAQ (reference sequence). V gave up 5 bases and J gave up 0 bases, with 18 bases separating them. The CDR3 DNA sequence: TGTGCCAGCAGCCTCCCTAAGGGAAGAACTAGCACAGATACGCAGTATTTT. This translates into CASSLPKGRTSTDTQYF.

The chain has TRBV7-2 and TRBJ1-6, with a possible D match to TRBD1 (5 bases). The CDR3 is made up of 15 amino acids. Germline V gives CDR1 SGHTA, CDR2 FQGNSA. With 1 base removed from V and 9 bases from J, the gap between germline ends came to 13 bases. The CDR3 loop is CASSLEGRDGSPLHF. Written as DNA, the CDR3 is TGTGCCAGCAGCTTAGAGGGCAGGGACGGTTCACCCCTCCACTTT.

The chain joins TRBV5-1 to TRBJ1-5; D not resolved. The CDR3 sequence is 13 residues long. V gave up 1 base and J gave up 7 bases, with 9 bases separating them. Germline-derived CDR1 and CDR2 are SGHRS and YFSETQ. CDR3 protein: CASSLSIGQPQHF. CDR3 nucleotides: TGCGCCAGCAGCTTGAGCATTGGGCAGCCCCAGCATTTT.

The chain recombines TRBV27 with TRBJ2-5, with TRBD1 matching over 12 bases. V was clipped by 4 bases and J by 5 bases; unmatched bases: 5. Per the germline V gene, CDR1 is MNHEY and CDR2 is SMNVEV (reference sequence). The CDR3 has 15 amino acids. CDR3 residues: CASSSGTGGAETQYF. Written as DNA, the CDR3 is TGTGCCAGCAGTTCAGGGACAGGGGGCGCGGAGACCCAGTACTTC.

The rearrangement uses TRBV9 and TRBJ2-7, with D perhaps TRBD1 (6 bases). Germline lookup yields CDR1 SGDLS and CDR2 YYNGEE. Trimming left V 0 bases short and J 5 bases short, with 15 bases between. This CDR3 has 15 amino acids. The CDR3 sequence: CASSVAGTRADEQYF. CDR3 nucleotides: TGTGCCAGCAGCGTAGCCGGGACACGGGCAGACGAGCAGTACTTC.

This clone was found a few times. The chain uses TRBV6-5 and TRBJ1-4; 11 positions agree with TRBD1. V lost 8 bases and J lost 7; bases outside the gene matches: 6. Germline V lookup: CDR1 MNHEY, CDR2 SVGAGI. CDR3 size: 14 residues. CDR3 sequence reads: CASVPGQGVEKLFF. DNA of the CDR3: TGTGCCAGCGTGCCGGGACAGGGGGTTGAAAAACTGTTTTTT.

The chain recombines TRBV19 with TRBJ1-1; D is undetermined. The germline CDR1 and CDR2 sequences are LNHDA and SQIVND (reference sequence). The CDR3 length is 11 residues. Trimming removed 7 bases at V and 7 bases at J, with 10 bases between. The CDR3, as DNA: TGTGCCAGTACTGGGATTTTTGAAGCTTTCTTT. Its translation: CASTGIFEAFF.

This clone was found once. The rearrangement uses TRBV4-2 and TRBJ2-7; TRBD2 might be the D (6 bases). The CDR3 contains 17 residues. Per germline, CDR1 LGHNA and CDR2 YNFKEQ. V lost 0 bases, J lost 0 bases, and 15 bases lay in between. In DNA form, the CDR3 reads TGTGCCAGCAGCCAAGATTTCCCGGGGGAACTCTCCTACGAGCAGTACTTC. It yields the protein CASSQDFPGELSYEQYF.

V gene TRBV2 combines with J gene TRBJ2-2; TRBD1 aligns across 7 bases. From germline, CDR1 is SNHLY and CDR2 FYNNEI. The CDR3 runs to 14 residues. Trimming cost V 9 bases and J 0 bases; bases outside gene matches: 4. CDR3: CARQGQANTGELFF. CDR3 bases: TGTGCCAGACAAGGACAGGCGAACACCGGGGAGCTGTTTTTT.

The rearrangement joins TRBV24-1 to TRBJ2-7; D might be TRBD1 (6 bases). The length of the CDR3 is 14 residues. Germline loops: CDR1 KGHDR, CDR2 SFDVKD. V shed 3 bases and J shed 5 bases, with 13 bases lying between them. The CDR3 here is CATSDNTGTHEQYF. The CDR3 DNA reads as TGTGCCACCAGTGATAATACAGGGACCCACGAGCAGTACTTC.

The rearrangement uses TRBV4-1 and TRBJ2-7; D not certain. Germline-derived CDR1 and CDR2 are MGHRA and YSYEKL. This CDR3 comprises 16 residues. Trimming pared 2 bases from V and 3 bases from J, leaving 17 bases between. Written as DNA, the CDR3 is TGCGCCAGCAGCCAAAGGCTGAGCGCTGGCGACTACGAGCAGTACTTC. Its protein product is CASSQRLSAGDYEQYF.

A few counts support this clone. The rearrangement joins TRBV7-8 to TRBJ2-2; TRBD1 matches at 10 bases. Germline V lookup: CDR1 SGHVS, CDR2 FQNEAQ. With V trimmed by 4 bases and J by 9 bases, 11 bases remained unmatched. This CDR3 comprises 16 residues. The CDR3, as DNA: TGTGCCAGCAGCTCCATCAGGACAGGGGGACACCGGGAGCTGTTTTTT. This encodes CASSSIRTGGHRELFF.

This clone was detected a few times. The CDR3 coding sequence is TGCGCCAGCAGTGAAGGTCTAGTCTCTAGTCGGCAGTTCTTC. It encodes CASSEGLVSSRQFF. V and J are TRBV10-1 and TRBJ2-1, with unresolved D. This CDR3 has 14 amino acids. Germline loops: CDR1 WNHNN, CDR2 SYGVQD (reference sequence). The V end was cut by 3 bases, the J end by 12 bases, with 18 bases between.

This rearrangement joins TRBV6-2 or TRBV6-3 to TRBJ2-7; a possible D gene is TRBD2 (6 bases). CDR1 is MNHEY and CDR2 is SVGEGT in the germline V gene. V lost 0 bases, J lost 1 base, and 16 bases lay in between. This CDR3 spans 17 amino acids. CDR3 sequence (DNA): TGTGCCAGCAGTTACTCTTGGGTTACTAGCCGTTCCTACGAGCAGTACTTC. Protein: CASSYSWVTSRSYEQYF.

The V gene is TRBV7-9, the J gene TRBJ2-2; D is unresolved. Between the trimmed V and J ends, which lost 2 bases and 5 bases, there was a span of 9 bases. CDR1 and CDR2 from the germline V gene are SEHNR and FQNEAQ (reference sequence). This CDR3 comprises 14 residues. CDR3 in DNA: TGTGCCAGCAGCTTATGGTTGGGGACCGGGGAGCTGTTTTTT. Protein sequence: CASSLWLGTGELFF. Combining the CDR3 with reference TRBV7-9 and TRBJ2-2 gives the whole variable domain DTGVSQNPRHKITKRGQNVTFRCDPISEHNRLYWYRQTLGQGPEFLTYFQNEAQLEKSRLLSDRFSAERPKGSFSTLEIQRTEQGDSAMYLCASSLWLGTGELFFGEGSRLTVL.

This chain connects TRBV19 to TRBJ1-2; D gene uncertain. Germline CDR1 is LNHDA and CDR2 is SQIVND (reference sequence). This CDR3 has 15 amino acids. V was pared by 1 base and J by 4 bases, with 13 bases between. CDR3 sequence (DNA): TGTGCCAGTAGTATAGTGACTGCGGGCGGCTATGGCTACACCTTC. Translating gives CASSIVTAGGYGYTF. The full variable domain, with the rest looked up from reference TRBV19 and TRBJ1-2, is DGGITQSPKYLFRKEGQNVTLSCEQNLNHDAMYWYRQDPGQGLRLIYYSQIVNDFQKGDIAEGYSVSREKKESFPLTVTSAQKNPTAFYLCASSIVTAGGYGYTFGSGTRLTVV.

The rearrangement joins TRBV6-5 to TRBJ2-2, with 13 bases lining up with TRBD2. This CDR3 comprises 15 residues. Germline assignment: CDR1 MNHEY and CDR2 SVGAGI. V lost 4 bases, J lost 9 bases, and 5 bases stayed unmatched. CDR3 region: CASSFWTSGGRELFF. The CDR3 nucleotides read TGTGCCAGCAGTTTCTGGACTAGCGGGGGCCGGGAGCTGTTTTTT.